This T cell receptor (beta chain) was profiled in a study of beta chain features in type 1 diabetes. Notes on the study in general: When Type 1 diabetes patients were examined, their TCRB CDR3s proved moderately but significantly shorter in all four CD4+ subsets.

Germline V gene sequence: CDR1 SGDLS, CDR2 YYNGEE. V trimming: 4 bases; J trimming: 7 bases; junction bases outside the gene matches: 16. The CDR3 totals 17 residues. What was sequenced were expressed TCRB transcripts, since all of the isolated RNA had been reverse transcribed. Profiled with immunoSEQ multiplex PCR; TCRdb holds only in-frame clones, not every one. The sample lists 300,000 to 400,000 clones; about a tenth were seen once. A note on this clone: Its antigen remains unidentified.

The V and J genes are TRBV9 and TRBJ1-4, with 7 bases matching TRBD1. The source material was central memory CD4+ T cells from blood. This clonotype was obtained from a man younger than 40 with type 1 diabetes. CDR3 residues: CASSLTTGWRVGEKLFF. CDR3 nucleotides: TGTGCCAGCAGCTTAACGACAGGGTGGCGTGTGGGTGAAAAACTGTTTTTT.